The sequence of this TCR beta chain was determined in a study of blood T cell repertoires in COVID-19. Study-level background: Italy, Spain and the United States were the sources of the convalescent and acute COVID-19 samples. T cells, B-cell-depleted T cells, or PBMCs provided the cDNA or gDNA that served as material.

Germline V CDR1 and CDR2: SGHRS, YFSETQ. Germline trimming cut 3 bases from V and 7 bases from J; bases unmatched to any gene: 10. The CDR3 has 15 amino acids. This clone was seen just once. Repertoires were generated with immunoSEQ multiplex PCR, while TCRdb's copy carries only in-frame clones and drops some. The data show over 60,000 clones, just under 80% seen once. The chain links TRBV5-1 to TRBJ2-1; the match to TRBD2 covers 7 bases. The sample comprised peripheral blood. This sequence originates from a human donor in a cohort sampled during active COVID-19. The CDR3 protein is CASSSIAEAGNEQFF. The DNA for the CDR3 is TGCGCCAGCAGCTCCATAGCGGAAGCGGGGAATGAGCAGTTCTTC.